A single TCR beta chain is shown here with its context. Germline V gene lookup returns CDR1 KGHSH and CDR2 LQKENI. This CDR3 has 15 amino acids. With 1 base removed from V and 0 bases from J, the gap between germline ends came to 10 bases. The data were taken from a study of shared clonotypes between healthy human individuals. At the level of the study: Sampling drew on donors who were a couple of women and a few men aged 18 to 49. Three plates were used per donor for CD4 naive, three for CD4 memory, two for CD8 naive and one for CD8 memory.

This table comes from immunoSEQ multiplex PCR, and its TCRdb copy is limited to in-frame clones, with some not included. Among about 1.5 million clones, 98% were seen once, and the ten largest hold 0.4% to 0.45%. The sample comprised naive CD4+ T cells sorted from blood. Subset given: CD45RA+ positively selected. V usage is TRBV18 and J usage is TRBJ2-7; the D is unclear. This clonotype was sampled from a young man in good health. CDR3 bases: TGTGCCAGCTCACCACTGGTCCAGAGCTCCTACGAGCAGTACTTC. Translation gives CASSPLVQSSYEQYF. Full variable domain (missing parts from reference TRBV18 and TRBJ2-7): NAGVMQNPRHLVRRRGQEARLRCSPMKGHSHVYWYRQLPEEGLKFMVYLQKENIIDESGMPKERFSAEFPKEGPSILRIQQVVRGDSAAYFCASSPLVQSSYEQYFGPGTRLTVT.